This paragraph covers one T cell receptor (beta chain) sequence. The target antigen is unknown. The data belong to a study of OX40 agonist ivuxolimab in advanced cancers. Points from the study as a whole: CD4+ and CD8+ blood T cells expanded clonally by week 6 at 0.1 to 3.0 mg/kg.

This table comes from immunoSEQ multiplex PCR, and its TCRdb copy is limited to in-frame clones, with some not included. This sample has around 60,000 clones; under 90% occur once, and the top ten carry roughly 2%. CDR3 size: 13 residues. The germline V gene has CDR1 SGHNT and CDR2 YYREEE (reference sequence). V was pared by 2 bases and J by 3 bases, with 8 bases between. Here the sequenced sample was CD4+ or CD8+ T cells sorted from blood, taken in a trial of the OX40 agonist ivuxolimab. The genes are TRBV5-4 and TRBJ1-2; D possibly corresponds to TRBD1 (5 bases). This clonotype originated in an adult with an advanced solid tumor such as melanoma, head and neck, liver or kidney cancer. The CDR3, as DNA: TGTGCCAGCAGCTTACGCAGGGACTATGGCTACACCTTC. Its translation: CASSLRRDYGYTF.